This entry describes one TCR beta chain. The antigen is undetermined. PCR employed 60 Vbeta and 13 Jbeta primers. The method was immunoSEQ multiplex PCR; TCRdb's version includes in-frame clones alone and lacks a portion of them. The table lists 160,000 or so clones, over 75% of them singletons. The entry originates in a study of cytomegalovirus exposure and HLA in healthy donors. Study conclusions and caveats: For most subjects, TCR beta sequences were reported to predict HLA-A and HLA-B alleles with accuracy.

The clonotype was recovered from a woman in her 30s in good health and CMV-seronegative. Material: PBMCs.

CDR3 loop: CASNEGFYSNQPQHF. CDR3 coding DNA: TGTGCCAGCAACGAGGGATTTTATAGCAATCAGCCCCAGCATTTT. The chain employs TRBV6-6 and TRBJ1-5; D not certain. Germline V gene lookup returns CDR1 MNHNY and CDR2 SVGAGI (reference sequence). V lost 7 bases and J 0 bases, leaving 13 bases between the germline ends. The CDR3 is 15 residues long.